The 27 T cell receptor beta chains reported below all come from one sample, sequenced in a study of T cell responses to AZD1222 COVID-19 vaccine. Here immunoSEQ multiplex PCR was the method, and the copy in TCRdb shows in-frame clones only, minus some. The sample records some 94,000 clones, 85% to 95% being singletons. The sample here was peripheral blood, taken on day 0 of AZD1222 vaccination. These receptors were taken from an adult in good health.

The chain combines TRBV6-1 with TRBJ1-6; D is ambiguous. This CDR3 contains 15 residues. V gave up 2 bases and J gave up 4 bases, with 9 bases separating them. CDR1 is MNHNS and CDR2 is SASEGT in the germline V gene. In DNA form, the CDR3 reads TGTGCCAGCAGTGAATCTGAGGTGTATAATTCACCCCTCCACTTT. Its translation: CASSESEVYNSPLHF.

Of note for this clone: Relative to the germline gene, one junction end is altered; a read error may explain this. The V gene is TRBV13, the J gene TRBJ1-5, with D uncertain. Germline loops: CDR1 PRHDT, CDR2 FYEKMQ (reference sequence). This CDR3 spans 13 amino acids. CDR3 region: CASCLAGGQPQHF. DNA of the CDR3: TGTGCCAGCTGCTTGGCTGGAGGTCAGCCCCAGCATTTT.

A single count supports this clone. This chain uses TRBV3-1 (or the pseudogene TRBV3-2) with TRBJ1-3; D unclear. The length of the CDR3 is 14 residues. Germline CDR1 LGHDT, CDR2 YNNKEL (reference sequence). V gave up 3 bases and J gave up 4 bases, with 10 bases separating them. The chain's CDR3 is CASSQGVIGNTIYF. For the CDR3, the DNA is TGTGCCAGCAGCCAGGGAGTTATCGGAAACACCATATATTTT.

The chain carries TRBV4-1 and TRBJ1-1; 7 bases line up with TRBD1. Per germline, CDR1 MGHRA and CDR2 YSYEKL. The CDR3 totals 13 residues. V lost 10 bases, J lost 1 base, and 6 bases stayed unmatched. CDR3 sequence (DNA): TGCGCCACTTCGAGGGGGCCGAACACTGAAGCTTTCTTT. It is translated as CATSRGPNTEAFF.

This clone has a handful of counts. The chain employs TRBV19 and TRBJ1-5; D is unclear. V was cut by 3 bases and J by 1 base, with 10 bases left in between. CDR3 length: 15 residues. CDR1 LNHDA and CDR2 SQIVND come from the germline V gene (reference sequence). This CDR3 is CASSMQARSNQPQHF. For the CDR3, the DNA is TGTGCCAGTAGTATGCAGGCAAGGAGCAATCAGCCCCAGCATTTT.

The chain couples TRBV19 to TRBJ2-1; 8 bases match TRBD1. The J segment lost 9 bases and the V segment lost 10 bases, leaving 11 bases of the junction unmatched. From germline, CDR1 is LNHDA and CDR2 SQIVND (reference sequence). The CDR3 runs to 13 residues. The CDR3 bases are TGTGCCATTAGCGGCCACAGGGGGACTGAGCAGTTCTTC. This sequence encodes CAISGHRGTEQFF.

The rearrangement joins TRBV7-6 to TRBJ2-1, with 10 bases matching TRBD2. Germline CDR1 and CDR2: SGHVS and FNYEAQ. The junction had 19 bases not matched to a gene; V was cut back by 4 bases and J by 7 bases. The CDR3 totals 19 residues. The CDR3 nucleotides read TGTGCCAGCAGCTCTGGGGTCGCTAGCGGGAGCTGGGTGGGGAATGAGCAGTTCTTC. It yields the protein CASSSGVASGSWVGNEQFF.

The chain recombines TRBV2 with TRBJ1-6; D is unclear. Trimming left V 1 base short and J 9 bases short, with 7 bases between. The CDR3 covers 13 residues. Per germline, CDR1 SNHLY and CDR2 FYNNEI. CDR3: CASSEEEVSPLHF. CDR3 coding DNA: TGTGCCAGCAGTGAAGAGGAGGTTTCACCCCTCCACTTT.

The chain uses TRBV19 and TRBJ1-1; the match to TRBD1 covers 8 bases. The junction had 10 bases not matched to a gene; V was cut back by 7 bases and J by 6 bases. CDR1 is LNHDA and CDR2 is SQIVND in the germline V gene (reference sequence). This CDR3 has 14 residues. CDR3 in DNA: TGTGCCAGTACCCGACCGACAGGGGTGGCTGAAGCTTTCTTT. As protein: CASTRPTGVAEAFF.

The chain joins TRBV29-1 to TRBJ1-4; a weak D match, TRBD1 (6 bases). Germline values: CDR1 SQVTM, CDR2 ANQGSEA. This CDR3 contains 14 residues. V dropped 2 bases and J dropped 8 bases, with 15 bases sitting between them. DNA for the CDR3: TGCAGCGTTGAACTTCGCACAGGGAAAGAAAAACTGTTTTTT. Translated: CSVELRTGKEKLFF. Combining the CDR3 with reference TRBV29-1 and TRBJ1-4 gives the whole variable domain SAVISQKPSRDICQRGTSLTIQCQVDSQVTMMFWYRQQPGQSLTLIATANQGSEATYESGFVIDKFPISRPNLTFSTLTVSNMSPEDSSIYLCSVELRTGKEKLFFGSGTQLSVL.

The V gene is TRBV7-2, the J gene TRBJ2-7, with 8 positions matching TRBD2. CDR1 SGHTA and CDR2 FQGNSA come from the germline V gene. With V trimmed by 5 bases and J by 4 bases, 10 bases remained unmatched. The CDR3 is 15 amino acids. The CDR3 spells CASSQMGLGRYEQYF. CDR3 coding DNA: TGTGCCAGCAGCCAGATGGGACTAGGTCGTTACGAGCAGTACTTC.

This sequence joins TRBV19 and TRBJ2-1; TRBD2 is a possible D gene (5 bases). Germline V gene data show CDR1 as LNHDA and CDR2 as SQIVND (reference sequence). CDR3 size: 17 residues. V dropped 4 bases and J dropped 2 bases, with 18 bases sitting between them. Here the CDR3 DNA reads TGTGCCAGTAGTAGGGCCTGGTGGGAGCGTACCTACAATGAGCAGTTCTTC. It translates to CASSRAWWERTYNEQFF.

The DNA of the CDR3 is TGTGCCAGCATGACAGGGGGGAACACCGGGGAGCTGTTTTTT. Amino acids: CASMTGGNTGELFF. The chain links TRBV25-1 to TRBJ2-2; 9 nucleotides match TRBD1. The CDR3 contains 14 residues. CDR1 and CDR2 from the germline V gene are MGHDK and SYGVNS. The V gene end was trimmed by 7 bases and the J gene end by 1 base; junction bases not matched to a gene: 1.

This clone has a single count. This chain's CDR3 is CASTDGTSGPAYEQYF. CDR3 DNA: TGTGCCAGCACCGATGGGACTAGCGGGCCTGCCTACGAGCAGTACTTC. The chain employs TRBV2 and TRBJ2-7; TRBD2 matches 12 bases. CDR1 is SNHLY, CDR2 FYNNEI, per germline. The CDR3 is 16 amino acids. The V and J ends lost 7 bases and 2 bases, in that order; junction bases with no gene match: 9.

This clone came up once. V is TRBV23-1 and J is TRBJ1-5; D is perhaps TRBD1 (5 bases). TRBV23-1 is assigned to the ORF class and has an uncertain function. The CDR3 contains 17 residues. Between the trimmed V and J ends, which lost 1 base and 0 bases, there was a span of 13 bases. CDR3 nucleotide sequence: TGCGCCAGCAGTCAATTTAGCCGGGGGTTTAGCAATCAGCCCCAGCATTTT. Translated: CASSQFSRGFSNQPQHF.

The V call is TRBV28, the J call TRBJ2-1; maybe TRBD2 (5 bases). This CDR3 spans 12 amino acids. V was trimmed by 11 bases and J by 9 bases, leaving 17 bases between them. Looked up from germline, CDR1 is MDHEN and CDR2 is SYDVKM. The CDR3 is CASRSSSTEQFF. The DNA of the CDR3 is TGTGCCTCCAGATCGTCTAGCACTGAGCAGTTCTTC.

The chain combines TRBV7-9 with TRBJ2-5; 11 nucleotides align to TRBD2. The germline CDR1 and CDR2 sequences are SEHNR and FQNEAQ (reference sequence). The V gene end was trimmed by 6 bases and the J gene end by 3 bases; junction bases not matched to a gene: 3. This CDR3 is built from 14 residues. The CDR3 protein is CASRPGLAEETQYF. The CDR3 nucleotides are TGTGCCAGCAGGCCGGGACTAGCGGAAGAGACCCAGTACTTC.

Only one count was recorded for this clone. V is TRBV5-8 and J is TRBJ1-5; D is ambiguous. The V end was cut by 0 bases, the J end by 6 bases, with 7 bases between. The CDR3 contains 13 residues. Per germline, CDR1 SGHTS and CDR2 YDEGEE. CDR3 DNA: TGTGCCAGCAGCTTGGCCCTAATTCAGCCCCAGCATTTT. Its translation: CASSLALIQPQHF.

The chain has TRBV28 and TRBJ1-2, with 9 bases aligning to TRBD1. This CDR3 comprises 13 residues. V lost 11 bases, J lost 2 bases, and 6 bases stayed unmatched. Looked up from germline, CDR1 is MDHEN and CDR2 is SYDVKM. Here the CDR3 reads CAGRDRVNYGYTF. CDR3 nucleotides: TGTGCCGGCCGGGACAGGGTGAACTATGGCTACACCTTC.

This rearrangement joins TRBV5-1 to TRBJ2-7; D may be TRBD2 (6 bases). Deletions cut 6 bases from V and 6 bases from J, with 16 bases between. Germline V gene sequence: CDR1 SGHRS, CDR2 YFSETQ. This CDR3 contains 13 residues. The CDR3 coding sequence is TGCGCCAGCAAAGTCACTAGCACTAGCGAGCAGTACTTC. Translated, it gives CASKVTSTSEQYF.

The gene calls are TRBV3-1 (or the pseudogene TRBV3-2) and TRBJ1-5; D is unresolved. V dropped 0 bases and J dropped 5 bases, with 8 bases sitting between them. The CDR3 length is 14 residues. CDR1 and CDR2 from the germline V gene are LGHDT and YNNKEL (reference sequence). CDR3 in DNA: TGTGCCAGCAGCCAAGAAGGAGGGTATCAGCCCCAGCATTTT. The encoded protein is CASSQEGGYQPQHF.

J is TRBJ1-5 and V is TRBV4-1; D not resolved. This CDR3 contains 13 residues. V lost 2 bases and J 2 bases, leaving 4 bases between the germline ends. The germline V gene encodes CDR1 MGHRA and CDR2 YSYEKL. CDR3 DNA: TGCGCCAGCAGCCAACCGGGCAATCAGCCCCAGCATTTT. Translated: CASSQPGNQPQHF.

V gene TRBV6-5 combines with J gene TRBJ2-1; D gene unclear. The CDR3 runs 13 residues. CDR1 is MNHEY and CDR2 is SVGAGI in the germline V gene. The V end was cut by 4 bases, the J end by 4 bases, with 8 bases between. CDR3 sequence: CASSFPGYNEQFF. The CDR3 DNA sequence: TGTGCCAGCAGTTTTCCAGGATACAATGAGCAGTTCTTC.

This clone occurred once. The rearrangement links TRBV7-9 to TRBJ2-2; D is perhaps TRBD2 (5 bases). Between the trimmed V and J ends, which lost 4 bases and 5 bases, there was a span of 17 bases. Germline CDR1 reads SEHNR; CDR2 reads FQNEAQ (reference sequence). This CDR3 has 16 amino acids. The CDR3 reads CASSSGNLRETGELFF. CDR3 nucleotides: TGTGCCAGCAGCTCCGGAAATTTGAGGGAAACCGGGGAGCTGTTTTTT.

This chain uses TRBV6-1 with TRBJ1-4; D uncertain. V shed 1 base and J shed 4 bases, with 7 bases lying between them. The CDR3 totals 14 residues. The germline CDR1 and CDR2 sequences are MNHNS and SASEGT. CDR3 protein: CASSEVSHNEKLFF. DNA of the CDR3: TGTGCCAGCAGTGAAGTCAGCCATAATGAAAAACTGTTTTTT.

The J gene is TRBJ2-5, the V gene TRBV24-1; 9 positions match TRBD1. Trimming at V came to 3 bases and at J to 5 bases, leaving 6 bases not matched to a gene. The CDR3 totals 15 residues. Germline lookup yields CDR1 KGHDR and CDR2 SFDVKD. The CDR3 is CATSDPRQGEETQYF. The CDR3 DNA sequence: TGTGCCACCAGTGATCCGAGACAGGGGGAGGAGACCCAGTACTTC.

The chain couples TRBV19 to TRBJ1-2, with D unresolved. Germline V CDR1 and CDR2: LNHDA, SQIVND (reference sequence). Trimming shortened V by 7 bases and J by 6 bases, and 12 bases separated the two germline ends. CDR3 size: 12 residues. The CDR3 DNA follows: TGTGCCAGTACGCTAGGGCAGCATGGCTACACCTTC. Translation gives CASTLGQHGYTF. Full variable domain (outside the CDR3, taken from reference TRBV19 and TRBJ1-2): DGGITQSPKYLFRKEGQNVTLSCEQNLNHDAMYWYRQDPGQGLRLIYYSQIVNDFQKGDIAEGYSVSREKKESFPLTVTSAQKNPTAFYLCASTLGQHGYTFGSGTRLTVV.